The next 31 T cell receptor beta chains were all read from a single sample in a study. TCRdb recomputed calls from the RT-PCR reads with MiXCR, one row per CDR3 protein. Of hundreds of thousands of distinct CDR3 sequences listed, 14% are singletons. The sequenced sample was memory CD4+ T cells from blood. The receptor set was obtained from a female donor in good health, serving as a healthy control.

The V and J genes are TRBV12-3 or TRBV12-4 and TRBJ2-1, with D unresolved. Trimming pared 3 bases from V and 10 bases from J, leaving 16 bases between. The CDR3 is 14 amino acids. CDR3 sequence (DNA): TGTGCCAGCAGTTTCGGCAGGATGGGGTCCGAGCAGTTCTTC. Translating it yields CASSFGRMGSEQFF.

The chain employs TRBV5-1 and TRBJ1-2; tentatively, D is TRBD1 (5 bases). The V gene's germline CDR1 is SGHRS and CDR2 YFSETQ. Trimming removed 0 bases at V and 7 bases at J, with 13 bases between. The length of the CDR3 is 14 residues. CDR3 region: CASSLEGQGGGYTF. CDR3 in DNA: TGCGCCAGCAGCTTGGAAGGGCAGGGCGGTGGCTACACCTTC. Combining the CDR3 with reference TRBV5-1 and TRBJ1-2 gives the whole variable domain KAGVTQTPRYLIKTRGQQVTLSCSPISGHRSVSWYQQTPGQGLQFLFEYFSETQRNKGNFPGRFSGRQFSNSRSEMNVSTLELGDSALYLCASSLEGQGGGYTFGSGTRLTVV.

There are a few counts of this clonotype. The chain joins TRBV6-6 to TRBJ2-5, with a weak D call TRBD1 (5 bases). V was trimmed by 5 bases and J by 4 bases, leaving 17 bases between them. The CDR3 loop spans 15 amino acids. CDR1 and CDR2 (germline): MNHNY, SVGAGI (reference sequence). CDR3: CASSPGALPPETQYF. DNA of the CDR3: TGTGCCAGCAGTCCTGGGGCACTACCGCCAGAGACCCAGTACTTC.

The chain is built from TRBV5-4 and TRBJ2-2; D is uncertain. The CDR3 is 16 residues long. The germline gives CDR1 SGHNT, CDR2 YYREEE (reference sequence). The V end was cut by 4 bases, the J end by 0 bases, with 13 bases between. CDR3 DNA sequence: TGTGCCAGCAGCCCCAGGACGGAGACGAACACCGGGGAGCTGTTTTTT. Translating gives CASSPRTETNTGELFF.

The table lists this clonotype with a few counts. This chain uses TRBV20-1 with TRBJ1-1; 10 positions match TRBD1. Germline V gene data show CDR1 as DFQATT and CDR2 as SNEGSKA (reference sequence). Trimming at V came to 6 bases and at J to 3 bases, leaving 4 bases not matched to a gene. This CDR3 contains 13 residues. The CDR3 DNA reads as TGCAGTGCGGACAGGGGGTCCCACACTGAAGCTTTCTTT. This encodes CSADRGSHTEAFF.

The rearrangement links TRBV20-1 to TRBJ2-7; D is ambiguous. The CDR3 totals 11 residues. V dropped 8 bases and J dropped 6 bases, with 14 bases sitting between them. CDR1 is DFQATT and CDR2 is SNEGSKA in the germline V gene (reference sequence). The CDR3 DNA reads TGCAGTATAGGAGATCATTTCGAGCAGTACTTC. This sequence encodes CSIGDHFEQYF.

The sample holds a few counts of this clonotype. The J gene is TRBJ2-3, the V gene TRBV9; 8 bases are shared with TRBD2. CDR3 length: 15 residues. Germline CDR1 and CDR2: SGDLS and YYNGEE. With V trimmed by 2 bases and J by 3 bases, 5 bases remained unmatched. The chain's CDR3 is CASSVRGGLTDTQYF. The DNA of the CDR3 is TGTGCCAGCAGCGTTCGGGGGGGCTTGACAGATACGCAGTATTTT.

The chain recombines TRBV6-2 or TRBV6-3 with TRBJ1-2; D may be TRBD1 (5 bases). V lost 6 bases to trimming and J lost 4 bases, with 15 bases between them. Germline V gene sequence: CDR1 MNHEY, CDR2 SVGEGT. This CDR3 is 14 amino acids long. The CDR3, as DNA: TGTGCCAGCAGCTCGGGACGGGCCATCTATGGCTACACCTTC. It yields the protein CASSSGRAIYGYTF.

Comments on this clonotype: One junction end does not reproduce the germline sequence, and a read error may be involved. V and J are TRBV7-2 and TRBJ2-2; 11 bases line up with TRBD1. The germline CDR1 and CDR2 sequences are SGHTA and FQGNSA. This CDR3 spans 17 amino acids. CDR3 DNA sequence: TGTGCCAGCAGCTTAGGGACAGGGGGCGGCCCCACCCGGGAGCTGTTTTTT. Amino acid sequence: CASSLGTGGGPTRELFF.

This clonotype was detected a few times. The chain uses TRBV6-5 and TRBJ2-7; D possibly matches TRBD1 or TRBD2 (5 bases each). Trimming removed 6 bases from V and 3 bases from J, with 21 bases in between. Germline-derived CDR1 and CDR2 are MNHEY and SVGAGI. CDR3 length: 16 amino acids. Here the CDR3 DNA reads TGTGCCAGCAGCTCAATCAGGGATGGGGGATTCTACGAGCAGTACTTC. The encoded protein is CASSSIRDGGFYEQYF.

Here the CDR3 reads CASSYLDSIYGYTF. As DNA, the CDR3 is TGTGCCAGCAGTTACCTTGACAGCATCTATGGCTACACCTTC. The rearrangement uses TRBV6-2 or TRBV6-3 and TRBJ1-2; possible D gene TRBD1, 5 bases. Germline V CDR1 and CDR2: MNHEY, SVGEGT. This CDR3 has 14 amino acids. Trimming left V 2 bases short and J 4 bases short, with 11 bases between.

The gene calls are TRBV28 and TRBJ2-7, with D maybe TRBD1 (5 bases). CDR1 is MDHEN and CDR2 is SYDVKM in the germline V gene. The CDR3 has 14 residues. Trimming left V 4 bases short and J 4 bases short, with 14 bases between. The CDR3 protein is CASSSPGHVYEQYF. The CDR3, as DNA: TGTGCCAGCAGTTCCCCCGGACACGTTTACGAGCAGTACTTC. Supplemented by reference TRBV28 and TRBJ2-7, the full variable domain reads DVKVTQSSRYLVKRTGEKVFLECVQDMDHENMFWYRQDPGLGLRLIYFSYDVKMKEKGDIPEGYSVSREKKERFSLILESASTNQTSMYLCASSSPGHVYEQYFGPGTRLTVT.

This chain connects TRBV3-1 to TRBJ2-7; D call uncertain. Trimming shortened V by 0 bases and J by 3 bases, and 9 bases separated the two germline ends. The CDR3 is made up of 14 amino acids. CDR1 is LGHDT, CDR2 YNNKEL, per germline (reference sequence). The CDR3 loop is CASSQDPRNYEQYF. The CDR3 nucleotides read TGTGCCAGCAGCCAAGACCCAAGGAACTACGAGCAGTACTTC.

This clonotype was seen more than once but under ten times. This may be a read error, as it is one base from a much larger clone. The V and J genes are TRBV9 and TRBJ2-3; D is unresolved. Trimming took off 3 bases at V and 2 bases at J, with 4 bases between the two ends. The germline V gene has CDR1 SGDLS and CDR2 YYNGEE. The CDR3 extends over 12 amino acids. The CDR3 loop is CASSAPTDTQYF. The CDR3 DNA follows: TGTGCCAGCAGCGCCCCCACAGATACGCAGTATTTT.

The sample holds many counts of this clonotype. The chain links TRBV27 to TRBJ1-6, with a tentative D call TRBD1 (6 bases). From germline, CDR1 is MNHEY and CDR2 SMNVEV (reference sequence). Trimming cost V 6 bases and J 10 bases, with 19 bases left between them. The CDR3 is 15 amino acids. The CDR3 spells CASSPVSGVVSPLHF. For the CDR3, the DNA is TGTGCCAGCAGCCCCGTCTCAGGGGTTGTCTCACCCCTCCACTTT.

This clonotype was seen more than once but under ten times. The rearrangement uses TRBV5-1 and TRBJ2-4; possibly TRBD1 for D (6 bases). V shed 7 bases and J shed 6 bases, with 14 bases lying between them. The V gene's germline CDR1 is SGHRS and CDR2 YFSETQ. This CDR3 comprises 13 residues. The CDR3 loop reads CASGGGRGNIQYF. The CDR3 bases are TGCGCCAGCGGGGGCGGCAGGGGAAACATTCAGTACTTC. The full variable domain, in which reference TRBV5-1 and TRBJ2-4 provide the parts outside the CDR3, is KAGVTQTPRYLIKTRGQQVTLSCSPISGHRSVSWYQQTPGQGLQFLFEYFSETQRNKGNFPGRFSGRQFSNSRSEMNVSTLELGDSALYLCASGGGRGNIQYFGAGTRLSVL.

J is TRBJ1-1 and V is TRBV10-3; possibly TRBD1 for D (5 bases). This CDR3 is built from 15 residues. Trimming took off 10 bases at V and 1 base at J, with 19 bases between the two ends. Germline V lookup: CDR1 ENHRY, CDR2 SYGVKD. The CDR3 region is CATGPYSEGNTEAFF. DNA of the CDR3: TGTGCCACAGGGCCATATTCTGAGGGGAACACTGAAGCTTTCTTT.

The rearrangement uses TRBV20-1 and TRBJ1-2; D is unclear. Trimming pared 6 bases from V and 2 bases from J, leaving 10 bases between. Germline assignment: CDR1 DFQATT and CDR2 SNEGSKA (reference sequence). This CDR3 region has 12 residues. This chain's CDR3 is CSAPTGNYGYTF. Written as DNA, the CDR3 is TGCAGTGCCCCGACGGGGAACTATGGCTACACCTTC.

The DNA of the CDR3 is TGTGCCAGCTCACCAAGACCAACTAATGAAAAACTGTTTTTT. The encoded protein is CASSPRPTNEKLFF. This sequence joins TRBV18 and TRBJ1-4; D gene ambiguous. The CDR3 has 14 amino acids. V lost 2 bases, J lost 0 bases, and 4 bases lay in between. CDR1 is KGHSH, CDR2 LQKENI, per germline. The full variable domain, with the rest looked up from reference TRBV18 and TRBJ1-4, is NAGVMQNPRHLVRRRGQEARLRCSPMKGHSHVYWYRQLPEEGLKFMVYLQKENIIDESGMPKERFSAEFPKEGPSILRIQQVVRGDSAAYFCASSPRPTNEKLFFGSGTQLSVL.

This clonotype was counted ten times or more. J is TRBJ1-4 and V is TRBV4-3, with D tentatively TRBD1 (5 bases). Trimming removed 0 bases at V and 4 bases at J, with 12 bases between. The CDR3 sequence is 16 residues long. Germline values: CDR1 LGHNA, CDR2 YSLEER. The CDR3 DNA reads as TGCGCCAGCAGCCAAGATCGGTGGGGGGGTAATGAAAAACTGTTTTTT. This codes for CASSQDRWGGNEKLFF.

This clonotype has just a few counts. The V and J genes are TRBV5-4 and TRBJ2-5; no definite D call. V was pared by 4 bases and J by 5 bases, with 9 bases between. Germline-derived CDR1 and CDR2 are SGHNT and YYREEE (reference sequence). The CDR3 is 12 amino acids. For the CDR3, the DNA is TGTGCCAGCAGCAACTTCCCGGAGACCCAGTACTTC. It codes for CASSNFPETQYF.

This clonotype was counted between two and nine times. The chain combines TRBV5-6 with TRBJ1-3; D unclear. Germline values: CDR1 SGHDT, CDR2 YYEEEE. V was pared by 4 bases and J by 0 bases, with 14 bases between. There are 16 residues in the CDR3. CDR3 bases: TGTGCCAGCAGCCCCCGTAGGGCCTTCTCTGGAAACACCATATATTTT. This gives the protein CASSPRRAFSGNTIYF.

Many counts were recorded for this clonotype. This chain joins TRBV27 and TRBJ2-2, with TRBD1 as a possible D gene (6 bases). CDR1 is MNHEY, CDR2 SMNVEV, per germline (reference sequence). Trimming took off 5 bases at V and 6 bases at J, with 13 bases between the two ends. The CDR3 spans 14 residues. Written as DNA, the CDR3 is TGTGCCAGCAGTGGGACACGGGTTTCCGGGGAGCTGTTTTTT. It encodes CASSGTRVSGELFF.

The chain uses TRBV6-1 and TRBJ1-5, with 7 bases fitting TRBD1. The J segment lost 6 bases and the V segment lost 0 bases, leaving 8 bases of the junction unmatched. Germline CDR1 is MNHNS and CDR2 is SASEGT. CDR3 length equals 16 residues. The CDR3 region is CASSEASGGRSQPQHF. The CDR3 bases are TGTGCCAGCAGTGAAGCGTCAGGGGGACGGAGTCAGCCCCAGCATTTT.

V gene TRBV5-1 combines with J gene TRBJ1-4; a possible D gene is TRBD1 (6 bases). The CDR3 runs 14 residues. From germline, CDR1 is SGHRS and CDR2 YFSETQ. Trimming removed 2 bases at V and 8 bases at J, with 13 bases between. The CDR3: CASSFGQPEEKLFF. In DNA, the CDR3 is TGCGCCAGCAGCTTCGGACAGCCGGAGGAAAAACTGTTTTTT.

At least ten counts were recorded for this clonotype. The J gene is TRBJ2-7, the V gene TRBV5-1; 8 bases match TRBD1. The CDR3 extends over 14 amino acids. Germline values: CDR1 SGHRS, CDR2 YFSETQ. V lost 5 bases and J lost 4; bases outside the gene matches: 8. CDR3 protein: CASRRQGAAYEQYF. In DNA form, the CDR3 reads TGCGCCAGCAGACGGCAGGGGGCTGCGTACGAGCAGTACTTC.

This clonotype was counted between two and nine times. CDR3 residues: CASSEGGGGQPQHF. CDR3 sequence (DNA): TGTGCCAGCAGTGAAGGAGGTGGGGGCCAGCCCCAGCATTTT. The chain carries TRBV6-1 and TRBJ1-5; D perhaps matches TRBD1 (6 bases). The CDR3 totals 14 residues. V was clipped by 1 base and J by 7 bases, with 11 bases between them. Germline assignment: CDR1 MNHNS and CDR2 SASEGT.

The chain employs TRBV4-1 and TRBJ1-5, with D hard to call. Trimming took 3 bases from V and 3 from J, leaving 15 bases between them. Germline V lookup: CDR1 MGHRA, CDR2 YSYEKL. This CDR3 comprises 16 residues. The CDR3 DNA reads TGCGCCAGCAGCCAGCAAGAGGACGTATACAATCAGCCCCAGCATTTT. It codes for CASSQQEDVYNQPQHF.

This sequence joins TRBV5-1 and TRBJ2-7; 8 bases are a match to TRBD1. V was clipped by 4 bases and J by 4 bases; unmatched bases: 10. The CDR3 extends over 15 amino acids. Per germline, CDR1 SGHRS and CDR2 YFSETQ. CDR3 DNA sequence: TGCGCCAGCAGCACGGGACAGGCCGTCGGGTACGAGCAGTACTTC. Protein sequence: CASSTGQAVGYEQYF.

This clonotype was found many times. This chain uses TRBV7-2 with TRBJ2-1; TRBD2 matches at 10 bases. The CDR3 is made up of 15 amino acids. Trimming removed 5 bases from V and 9 bases from J; junction bases left unmatched: 10. Looked up from germline, CDR1 is SGHTA and CDR2 is FQGNSA. CDR3 in DNA: TGTGCCAGCAGCGGCCCAGCGGGAGGGCGTCTTGAGCAGTTCTTC. The encoded protein is CASSGPAGGRLEQFF.

In this sample, this clonotype turned up many times. The V and J genes are TRBV7-8 and TRBJ2-7; D is possibly TRBD1 (5 bases). The CDR3 loop spans 13 amino acids. V gave up 1 base and J gave up 3 bases, with 7 bases separating them. Looked up from germline, CDR1 is SGHVS and CDR2 is FQNEAQ. CDR3 protein: CASSLDRYYEQYF. The DNA of the CDR3 is TGTGCCAGCAGCTTAGACAGGTACTACGAGCAGTACTTC.